The TCR beta chain described here comes from a study of T cells after yellow fever vaccination. A single record per CDR3 protein comes from TCRdb applying MiXCR to the 5' RACE reads. The sample consists of about 99,000 distinct CDR3 sequences, about 5.8% of them appearing once. The germline V gene has CDR1 GTSNPN and CDR2 SVGIG (reference sequence). The CDR3 runs to 15 residues. The ends lost 1 base at V and 1 base at J; junction bases unmatched: 2. This TCR came from a man aged 18-30 years who received the YFV17D yellow fever vaccine. The sequences come from CD8+ T cells sorted from PBMCs, collected 10 days after the yellow fever booster vaccination. The genes are TRBV30 and TRBJ2-3, with TRBD2 matching 10 bases. CDR3 region: CAWSDGTSGTDTQYF. CDR3 DNA: TGTGCCTGGAGTGACGGGACTAGCGGCACAGATACGCAGTATTTT.